Listed here are 18 T cell receptor beta chains from one sample, sequenced in a study of PD-1 blockade in classical Hodgkin lymphoma. Each and every patient relapsed after autologous stem cell transplantation, and patients got differing brentuximab vedotin exposure. Only in-frame clones appear in the TCRdb table, and some are missing; sequencing was by immunoSEQ multiplex PCR. In the table there are around 41,000 clones, approximately 80% of which are singletons. Sequencing used peripheral blood mononuclear cells (PBMCs), obtained at baseline. The receptors come from a human donor with classical Hodgkin lymphoma.

This clone is medium-sized within its sample. Other DNA sequences in this specimen translate into the identical CDR3. The gene calls are TRBV15 and TRBJ2-7, with TRBD1 identical over 7 bases. V lost 0 bases to trimming and J lost 4 bases; unmatched junction nucleotides: 6. CDR1 and CDR2 (germline): LNHNV, YYDKDF (reference sequence). The CDR3 is made up of 15 amino acids. CDR3 sequence reads: CATSREGGAPYEQYF. The CDR3 DNA reads as TGTGCCACCAGCAGAGAAGGGGGCGCCCCGTACGAGCAGTACTTC.

This chain connects TRBV9 to TRBJ1-2; 8 nucleotides match TRBD1. CDR1 is SGDLS, CDR2 YYNGEE, per germline. This CDR3 is built from 14 residues. With V trimmed by 3 bases and J by 2 bases, 3 bases remained unmatched. The CDR3 nucleotides are TGTGCCAGCAGCGGACGACAGGGGAACTATGGCTACACCTTC. Translated, it gives CASSGRQGNYGYTF.

V usage is TRBV4-1 and J usage is TRBJ2-5, with 7 bases identical to TRBD1. The J call is uncertain, as TRBJ2-7 better fits the DNA end. The CDR3 extends over 17 amino acids. Germline CDR1 is MGHRA and CDR2 is YSYEKL. CDR3 residues: CASSQEGQDATNTEQYF. CDR3 nucleotides: TGCGCCAGCAGCCAAGAAGGACAGGACGCGACGAACACCGAGCAGTACTTC.

The chain carries TRBV5-1 and TRBJ2-6; D could derive from TRBD1 or TRBD2 (5 bases each). Germline loops: CDR1 SGHRS, CDR2 YFSETQ. Trimming stripped 3 bases from V and 2 bases from J, with 18 bases between. The CDR3 is made up of 18 amino acids. The DNA of the CDR3 is TGCGCCAGCAGCTCGGGGACGGGCGAGGCAACTGGGGCCAACGTCCTGACTTTC. Its translation: CASSSGTGEATGANVLTF. The full variable domain, completed using reference TRBV5-1 and TRBJ2-6, is KAGVTQTPRYLIKTRGQQVTLSCSPISGHRSVSWYQQTPGQGLQFLFEYFSETQRNKGNFPGRFSGRQFSNSRSEMNVSTLELGDSALYLCASSSGTGEATGANVLTFGAGSRLTVL.

The chain employs TRBV2 and TRBJ1-1; unclear D gene. CDR3 length equals 11 residues. From germline, CDR1 is SNHLY and CDR2 FYNNEI. V was trimmed by 7 bases and J by 4 bases, leaving 7 bases between them. CDR3 sequence: CASTYSTEAFF. The CDR3 DNA sequence: TGTGCCAGCACTTACAGCACTGAAGCTTTCTTT. Supplemented by reference TRBV2 and TRBJ1-1, the full variable domain reads EPEVTQTPSHQVTQMGQEVILRCVPISNHLYFYWYRQILGQKVEFLVSFYNNEISEKSEIFDDQFSVERPDGSNFTLKIRSTKLEDSAMYFCASTYSTEAFFGQGTRLTVV.

This chain connects TRBV28 to TRBJ1-3, with 12 bases matching TRBD1. The trim removed 5 bases at V and 2 bases at J, leaving 10 bases unmatched. This CDR3 region has 18 residues. The germline gives CDR1 MDHEN, CDR2 SYDVKM. The CDR3 DNA is TGTGCCAGCAGTCATATCCGGGACAGGGGGCTAGCTGGAAACACCATATATTTT. Amino acids: CASSHIRDRGLAGNTIYF.

Concerning this clone: Different DNA sequences within this sample yield the same CDR3. The J gene is TRBJ2-1, the V gene TRBV5-1, with D hard to call. Trimming shortened V by 1 base and J by 6 bases, and 8 bases separated the two germline ends. The germline gives CDR1 SGHRS, CDR2 YFSETQ. The CDR3 is made up of 13 amino acids. This CDR3 reads CASSLLASNEQFF. The CDR3 DNA reads TGCGCCAGCAGCTTGTTAGCATCCAATGAGCAGTTCTTC. Variable domain in full (rest from reference TRBV5-1 and TRBJ2-1): KAGVTQTPRYLIKTRGQQVTLSCSPISGHRSVSWYQQTPGQGLQFLFEYFSETQRNKGNFPGRFSGRQFSNSRSEMNVSTLELGDSALYLCASSLLASNEQFFGPGTRLTVL.

This chain joins TRBV11-2 and TRBJ2-1; 7 bases align to TRBD2. Germline trimming cut 3 bases from V and 9 bases from J; bases unmatched to any gene: 14. This CDR3 has 16 amino acids. Germline lookup yields CDR1 SGHAT and CDR2 FQNNGV. The CDR3 protein is CASSLPLGAGPGEQFF. The CDR3 region has the DNA TGTGCCAGCAGCTTGCCCCTCGGAGCGGGACCGGGTGAGCAGTTCTTC. The full variable domain, with the rest looked up from reference TRBV11-2 and TRBJ2-1, is EAGVAQSPRYKIIEKRQSVAFWCNPISGHATLYWYQQILGQGPKLLIQFQNNGVVDDSQLPKDRFSAERLKGVDSTLKIQPAKLEDSAVYLCASSLPLGAGPGEQFFGPGTRLTVL.

This chain joins TRBV11-2 and TRBJ2-7; D perhaps matches TRBD1 (5 bases). V gave up 2 bases and J gave up 3 bases, with 11 bases separating them. The CDR3 sequence is 14 residues long. The germline V gene has CDR1 SGHAT and CDR2 FQNNGV. The DNA of the CDR3 is TGTGCCAGCAGCTTAAGTCAGGGTGGCTACGAGCAGTACTTC. It codes for CASSLSQGGYEQYF. The whole variable domain, filled in from reference TRBV11-2 and TRBJ2-7, reads EAGVAQSPRYKIIEKRQSVAFWCNPISGHATLYWYQQILGQGPKLLIQFQNNGVVDDSQLPKDRFSAERLKGVDSTLKIQPAKLEDSAVYLCASSLSQGGYEQYFGPGTRLTVT.

This chain uses TRBV6-4 with TRBJ2-1, with 15 bases aligning to TRBD2. With 4 bases clipped from V and 1 base from J, the junction kept 5 bases outside the gene matches. Germline V lookup: CDR1 MRHNA, CDR2 SNTAGT. The CDR3 covers 18 residues. CDR3 sequence: CASSAGTSGGFSYNEQFF. The CDR3 DNA sequence: TGTGCCAGCAGTGCCGGGACTAGCGGGGGGTTTTCCTACAATGAGCAGTTCTTC.

The chain couples TRBV7-9 to TRBJ2-1; 8 nucleotides match TRBD2. CDR1 and CDR2 from the germline V gene are SEHNR and FQNEAQ (reference sequence). The CDR3 extends over 18 amino acids. J gave up 4 bases and V 5 bases, and 16 bases lay outside the gene matches. CDR3 loop: CASSPPLLTAGVYNEQFF. CDR3 DNA sequence: TGTGCCAGCAGCCCACCCTTACTCACAGCGGGGGTATACAATGAGCAGTTCTTC.

This clone was recorded a few times. This chain joins TRBV18 and TRBJ2-7; D is ambiguous. The CDR3 is 11 amino acids. CDR1 is KGHSH and CDR2 is LQKENI in the germline V gene. Trimming stripped 2 bases from V and 5 bases from J, with 4 bases between. The CDR3 DNA is TGTGCCAGCTCACCAGGGGACGAGCAGTACTTC. Amino acids: CASSPGDEQYF.

A note on this clone: This likely reflects a read error, since a far larger clone is one base away. This chain links TRBV6-9 with TRBJ2-3; TRBD2 matches at 8 bases. This CDR3 is built from 15 residues. Germline CDR1 and CDR2: MNHGY and SVAAGI. Losses at the gene ends were 5 bases for V and 6 bases for J; bases not matched to a gene: 10. The CDR3 coding sequence is TGTGCCAGCAGTGAGGGAAGCGGGAGAACGGATACGCAGTATTTT. Amino acid sequence: CASSEGSGRTDTQYF.

This clone was seen once. J is TRBJ1-2 and V is TRBV19; no firm D call. CDR1 is LNHDA and CDR2 is SQIVND in the germline V gene (reference sequence). V lost 5 bases and J 8 bases, leaving 18 bases between the germline ends. The CDR3 length is 14 residues. CDR3 region: CASSPGVSKRGYTF. As DNA, the CDR3 is TGTGCCAGTAGTCCCGGGGTGAGCAAGAGGGGCTACACCTTC.

The rearrangement joins TRBV4-2 to TRBJ2-7; D is ambiguous. Germline V gives CDR1 LGHNA, CDR2 YNFKEQ. The CDR3 consists of 16 residues. Trimming removed 0 bases at V and 2 bases at J, with 14 bases between. The CDR3 region has the DNA TGTGCCAGCAGCCAAGATGGAATAGAGAAGACCTACGAGCAGTACTTC. Encoded protein: CASSQDGIEKTYEQYF.

The chain is built from TRBV4-1 and TRBJ1-2; D remains ambiguous. The CDR3 totals 13 residues. V lost 8 bases to trimming and J lost 1 base, with 11 bases between them. CDR1 is MGHRA, CDR2 YSYEKL, per germline. The CDR3 coding sequence is TGCGCCAGCGGAATGACGGATAACTATGGCTACACCTTC. It codes for CASGMTDNYGYTF.

Ten or more counts support this clone. The rearrangement uses TRBV9 and TRBJ2-2; D is perhaps TRBD2 (6 bases). CDR3 length: 15 residues. CDR1 and CDR2 from the germline V gene are SGDLS and YYNGEE. V gave up 0 bases and J gave up 5 bases, with 11 bases separating them. The CDR3 DNA sequence: TGTGCCAGCAGCGTAGAAACAGGAGGGACCGGGGAGCTGTTTTTT. Its translation is CASSVETGGTGELFF.

The chain carries TRBV7-6 and TRBJ2-1; 12 positions match TRBD2. Germline assignment: CDR1 SGHVS and CDR2 FNYEAQ. The CDR3 is made up of 18 amino acids. V gave up 3 bases and J gave up 2 bases; unmatched junction bases: 8. CDR3 DNA: TGTGCCAGCAGCTTCAGCGGACTAGCGGGATTCCCCTACAATGAGCAGTTCTTC. It encodes CASSFSGLAGFPYNEQFF.